Listed below are T cell receptor beta chains from one sample, sequenced in a study of T cell responses to AZD1222 COVID-19 vaccine. Measured with immunoSEQ multiplex PCR; TCRdb has only the in-frame clones, and not every one. The repertoire includes 150,000 or so clones, 87% of them detected once, and roughly a tenth sits in the top ten. The source material was peripheral blood, sampled 28 days after the second AZD1222 dose. These receptors were taken from an adult who received the AZD1222 COVID-19 vaccine. Both conserved end residues are part of each CDR3.

v_gene	len	CDR3aa
TRBV4-3	18	CASSQDENSGRAYNEQFF
TRBV2	12	CASEGPRPGQYF
TRBV19	14	CASRRQGAGEKLFF
TRBV5-6	13	CASSLRRYNEQFF
TRBV6-5	11	CASGPEYGYTF
TRBV20-1	11	CSAWESTEQFF
TRBV27	14	CASSGRLNNEKLFF
TRBV6-5	15	CASISQGARGYGYTF
TRBV9	13	CASSVLGGHEQYF
TRBV7-2	15	CASSSTPASGNTIYF
TRBV5-1	13	CASSYTGVQPQHF
TRBV27	13	CASSLRGGVGYTF